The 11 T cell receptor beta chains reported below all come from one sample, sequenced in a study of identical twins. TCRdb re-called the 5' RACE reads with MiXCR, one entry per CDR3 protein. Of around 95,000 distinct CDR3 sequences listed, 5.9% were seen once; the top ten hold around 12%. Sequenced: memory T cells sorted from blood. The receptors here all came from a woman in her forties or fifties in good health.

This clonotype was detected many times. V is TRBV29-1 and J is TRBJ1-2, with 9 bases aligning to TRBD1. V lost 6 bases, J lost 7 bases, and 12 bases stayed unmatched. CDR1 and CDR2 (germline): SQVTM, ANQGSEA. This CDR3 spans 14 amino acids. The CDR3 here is CSVQYPDRGFGYTF. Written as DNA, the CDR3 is TGCAGCGTCCAGTACCCGGACAGGGGCTTTGGCTACACCTTC.

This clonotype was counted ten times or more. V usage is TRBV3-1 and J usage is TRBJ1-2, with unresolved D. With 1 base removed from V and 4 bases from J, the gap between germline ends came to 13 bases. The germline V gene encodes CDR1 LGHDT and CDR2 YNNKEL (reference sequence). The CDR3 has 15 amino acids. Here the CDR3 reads CASSQGGGEGYGYTF. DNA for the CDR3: TGTGCCAGCAGCCAAGGAGGCGGGGAGGGCTATGGCTACACCTTC.

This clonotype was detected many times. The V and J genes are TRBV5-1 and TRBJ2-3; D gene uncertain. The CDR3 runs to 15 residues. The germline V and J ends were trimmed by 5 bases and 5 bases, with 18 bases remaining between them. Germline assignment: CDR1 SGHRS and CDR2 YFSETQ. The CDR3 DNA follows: TGCGCCAGCAGAAGTCTCGGACCCCGAGGAGATACGCAGTATTTT. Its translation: CASRSLGPRGDTQYF.

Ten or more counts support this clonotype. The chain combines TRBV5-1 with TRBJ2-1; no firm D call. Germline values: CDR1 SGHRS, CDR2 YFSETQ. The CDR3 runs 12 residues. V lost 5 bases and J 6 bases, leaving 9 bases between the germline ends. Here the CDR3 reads CASRPEFNEQFF. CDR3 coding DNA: TGCGCCAGCAGACCAGAATTCAATGAGCAGTTCTTC.

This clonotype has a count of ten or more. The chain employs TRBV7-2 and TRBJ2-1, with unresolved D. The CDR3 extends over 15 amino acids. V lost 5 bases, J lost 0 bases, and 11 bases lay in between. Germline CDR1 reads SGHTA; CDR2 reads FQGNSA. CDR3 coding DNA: TGTGCCAGCAGCGAACCTAGGCGCTCCTACAATGAGCAGTTCTTC. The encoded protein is CASSEPRRSYNEQFF.

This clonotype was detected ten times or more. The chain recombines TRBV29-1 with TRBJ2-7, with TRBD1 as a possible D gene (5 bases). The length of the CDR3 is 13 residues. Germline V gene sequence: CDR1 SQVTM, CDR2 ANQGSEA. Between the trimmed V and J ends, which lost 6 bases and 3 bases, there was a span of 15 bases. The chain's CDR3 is CSVLGQGIYEQYF. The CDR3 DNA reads TGCAGCGTCCTAGGTCAGGGAATCTACGAGCAGTACTTC.

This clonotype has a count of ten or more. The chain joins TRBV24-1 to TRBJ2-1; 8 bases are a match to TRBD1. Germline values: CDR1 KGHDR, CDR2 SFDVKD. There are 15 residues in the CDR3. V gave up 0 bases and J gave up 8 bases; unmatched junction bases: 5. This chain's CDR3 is CATSDLGQGADEQFF. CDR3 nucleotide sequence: TGTGCCACCAGTGATTTGGGGCAGGGGGCCGATGAGCAGTTCTTC.

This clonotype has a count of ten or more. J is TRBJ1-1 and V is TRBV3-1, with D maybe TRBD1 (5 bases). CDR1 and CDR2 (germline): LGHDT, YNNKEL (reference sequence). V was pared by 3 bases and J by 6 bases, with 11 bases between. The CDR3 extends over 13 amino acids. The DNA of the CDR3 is TGTGCCAGCAGCCAGGCAGGGTGGGCTGAAGCTTTCTTT. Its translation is CASSQAGWAEAFF.

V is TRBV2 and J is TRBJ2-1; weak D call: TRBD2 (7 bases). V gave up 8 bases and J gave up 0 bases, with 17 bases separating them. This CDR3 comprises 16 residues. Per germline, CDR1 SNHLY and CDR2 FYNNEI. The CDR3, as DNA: TGTGCCAGCGGGGGGGCTAGCGCTAGCTCCTACAATGAGCAGTTCTTC. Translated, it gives CASGGASASSYNEQFF.

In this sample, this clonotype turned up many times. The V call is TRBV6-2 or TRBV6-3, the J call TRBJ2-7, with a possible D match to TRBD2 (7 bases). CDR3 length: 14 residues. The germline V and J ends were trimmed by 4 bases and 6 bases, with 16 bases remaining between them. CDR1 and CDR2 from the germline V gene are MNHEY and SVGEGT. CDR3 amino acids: CASSSGGAKGEQYV. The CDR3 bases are TGTGCCAGCAGTTCGGGGGGCGCGAAGGGCGAGCAGTACGTC.

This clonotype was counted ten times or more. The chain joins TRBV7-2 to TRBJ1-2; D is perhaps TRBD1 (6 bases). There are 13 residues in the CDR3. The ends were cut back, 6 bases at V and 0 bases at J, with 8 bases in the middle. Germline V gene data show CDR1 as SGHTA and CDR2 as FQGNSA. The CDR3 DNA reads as TGTGCCAGCAGAGGACAGACTAACTATGGCTACACCTTC. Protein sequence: CASRGQTNYGYTF.